The 32 T cell receptor beta chains presented below share a single source sample, sequenced in a study of blood T cell repertoires in COVID-19. Clones were sequenced by immunoSEQ multiplex PCR, and TCRdb holds only the in-frame ones, with some missing. There are about 150,000 clones in the sample; approximately 83% occur only once, and roughly 1.9% lies in the top ten. The sequenced sample was peripheral blood. These receptors all come from a woman aged 80 or over with acute or convalescent COVID-19.

The chain employs TRBV19 and TRBJ1-2; 7 nucleotides agree with TRBD1. Unmatched junction bases numbered 13, after V lost 4 bases and J lost 8 bases. Germline CDR1 and CDR2: LNHDA and SQIVND (reference sequence). The CDR3 is 15 residues long. CDR3 coding DNA: TGTGCCAGTAGTACCCCCGGGACAGCCTTCGGAGGCTACACCTTC. This sequence encodes CASSTPGTAFGGYTF.

The chain employs TRBV5-1 and TRBJ2-5; 15 bases match TRBD2. The germline V gene has CDR1 SGHRS and CDR2 YFSETQ. The CDR3 is made up of 17 amino acids. The V and J ends lost 4 bases and 4 bases, in that order; junction bases with no gene match: 8. CDR3 nucleotides: TGCGCCAGCAGCGCGGGACTAGCGGGAGGTGTGGCAGAGACCCAGTACTTC. Residues: CASSAGLAGGVAETQYF.

This clone was observed a single time. This chain uses TRBV6-6 with TRBJ2-3, with TRBD2 matching 10 bases. The CDR3 runs to 15 residues. After removal of 6 bases from V and 3 bases from J, the junction contained 6 bases not matched to a gene. Germline V gene lookup returns CDR1 MNHNY and CDR2 SVGAGI (reference sequence). The CDR3 loop reads CASSHASGGTDTQYF. The CDR3 DNA is TGTGCCAGCAGCCATGCTAGCGGGGGAACAGATACGCAGTATTTT.

The rearrangement joins TRBV19 to TRBJ2-7, with TRBD1 matching over 9 bases. This CDR3 has 17 residues. Germline V gene data show CDR1 as LNHDA and CDR2 as SQIVND (reference sequence). The V gene end was trimmed by 10 bases and the J gene end by 5 bases; junction bases not matched to a gene: 21. CDR3 region: CATSAAGTGTGLHEQYF. DNA of the CDR3: TGTGCCACCTCCGCCGCGGGAACCGGGACAGGGTTGCACGAGCAGTACTTC.

This sequence joins TRBV9 and TRBJ2-2, with no clear D. The germline V and J ends were trimmed by 5 bases and 7 bases, with 12 bases remaining between them. Per the germline V gene, CDR1 is SGDLS and CDR2 is YYNGEE. This CDR3 has 13 residues. CDR3 sequence reads: CASSLSRRGELFF. The CDR3 DNA reads TGTGCCAGCAGTCTGAGCAGGCGCGGGGAGCTGTTTTTT.

CDR3 protein: CASSPGTGGRETQYF. The CDR3 region has the DNA TGTGCCAGCAGCCCGGGAACGGGGGGGCGAGAGACCCAGTACTTC. The V call is TRBV5-4, the J call TRBJ2-5; 8 bases agree with TRBD2. V trimming: 4 bases; J trimming: 4 bases; junction bases outside the gene matches: 9. Germline lookup yields CDR1 SGHNT and CDR2 YYREEE (reference sequence). CDR3 length: 15 residues.

The J gene is TRBJ1-3, the V gene TRBV4-3; TRBD1 matches at 9 bases. CDR1 and CDR2 from the germline V gene are LGHNA and YSLEER. The ends lost 4 bases at V and 4 bases at J; junction bases unmatched: 2. This CDR3 region has 14 residues. The CDR3 sequence is CASSRDRVGNTIYF. CDR3 DNA: TGCGCCAGCAGCCGGGACAGGGTCGGAAACACCATATATTTT.

The chain is built from TRBV19 and TRBJ2-5; 7 bases agree with TRBD1. Germline CDR1 is LNHDA and CDR2 is SQIVND (reference sequence). Losses at the gene ends were 2 bases for V and 2 bases for J; bases not matched to a gene: 5. The CDR3 has 15 residues. The CDR3 DNA reads as TGTGCCAGTAGTATATCGGCAGGGGGACAAGAGACCCAGTACTTC. Amino acid sequence: CASSISAGGQETQYF.

CDR3 in DNA: TGTGCCAGCAGTTTATGGTCCCCCGACAGATTGAGGGGAAACACCATATATTTT. Translated: CASSLWSPDRLRGNTIYF. The chain combines TRBV27 with TRBJ1-3, with D perhaps matching TRBD1 (5 bases). The CDR3 sequence is 18 residues long. Germline V lookup: CDR1 MNHEY, CDR2 SMNVEV (reference sequence). The V end was cut by 1 base, the J end by 4 bases, with 20 bases between.

V gene TRBV19 combines with J gene TRBJ2-7, with D maybe TRBD2 (7 bases). The germline V and J ends were trimmed by 9 bases and 3 bases, with 21 bases remaining between them. Per the germline V gene, CDR1 is LNHDA and CDR2 is SQIVND (reference sequence). The CDR3 totals 15 residues. CDR3 region: CASQLFGGRGYEQYF. The CDR3 DNA follows: TGTGCCAGCCAATTATTCGGGGGGCGCGGCTACGAGCAGTACTTC.

V usage is TRBV3-1 (or the pseudogene TRBV3-2) and J usage is TRBJ2-3; tentative D call: TRBD1 (6 bases). Germline V CDR1 and CDR2: LGHDT, YNNKEL (reference sequence). The V gene lost 4 bases and the J gene lost 4 bases, with 12 bases spanning the gap. CDR3 length: 14 amino acids. Written as DNA, the CDR3 is TGTGCCAGCAGCCCCGAAGGGGGTCCAGATACGCAGTATTTT. As protein: CASSPEGGPDTQYF.

The chain carries TRBV7-2 and TRBJ2-2, with D maybe TRBD2 (6 bases). Trimming removed 5 bases from V and 9 bases from J, with 10 bases in between. The CDR3 extends over 12 amino acids. Germline values: CDR1 SGHTA, CDR2 FQGNSA. CDR3 nucleotide sequence: TGTGCCAGCAGCCCGGACTACTGGGAGCTGTTTTTT. Protein product: CASSPDYWELFF. Full variable domain (outside the CDR3, taken from reference TRBV7-2 and TRBJ2-2): GAGVSQSPSNKVTEKGKDVELRCDPISGHTALYWYRQSLGQGLEFLIYFQGNSAPDKSGLPSDRFSAERTGGSVSTLTIQRTQQEDSAVYLCASSPDYWELFFGEGSRLTVL.

The V call is TRBV5-6, the J call TRBJ2-3; D perhaps matches TRBD2 (6 bases). V lost 5 bases, J lost 4 bases, and 11 bases lay in between. CDR3 size: 13 residues. From germline, CDR1 is SGHDT and CDR2 YYEEEE. CDR3 DNA sequence: TGTGCCAGCAGACGGAGACTAGCAGATACGCAGTATTTT. Residues: CASRRRLADTQYF.

The rearrangement uses TRBV19 and TRBJ2-7; TRBD1 matches 8 bases. This CDR3 has 15 residues. J was trimmed by 5 bases and V by 5 bases; bases with no gene match: 11. CDR1 and CDR2 (germline): LNHDA, SQIVND (reference sequence). CDR3 region: CASSAITGGINEQYF. Here the CDR3 DNA reads TGTGCCAGTAGTGCGATCACAGGGGGGATAAACGAGCAGTACTTC. Using reference TRBV19 and TRBJ2-7 for the parts outside the CDR3, the full variable domain is DGGITQSPKYLFRKEGQNVTLSCEQNLNHDAMYWYRQDPGQGLRLIYYSQIVNDFQKGDIAEGYSVSREKKESFPLTVTSAQKNPTAFYLCASSAITGGINEQYFGPGTRLTVT.

This clone was found once. The V and J genes are TRBV4-1 and TRBJ2-4; TRBD1 matches 8 bases. Germline V gene sequence: CDR1 MGHRA, CDR2 YSYEKL. CDR3 size: 15 residues. With 0 bases clipped from V and 8 bases from J, the junction kept 6 bases outside the gene matches. This CDR3 is CASSQDRGRMDIQYF. The CDR3 region has the DNA TGCGCCAGCAGCCAAGACAGGGGGCGGATGGACATTCAGTACTTC.

The V gene is TRBV7-9, the J gene TRBJ2-5; 8 positions agree with TRBD1. V lost 5 bases and J lost 7; bases outside the gene matches: 9. CDR3 length equals 14 residues. Looked up from germline, CDR1 is SEHNR and CDR2 is FQNEAQ (reference sequence). The CDR3 protein is CASSPGQGWMTQYF. CDR3 nucleotide sequence: TGTGCCAGCAGCCCTGGACAGGGATGGATGACCCAGTACTTC.

The chain couples TRBV7-9 to TRBJ2-1, with 9 bases fitting TRBD1. The germline V gene has CDR1 SEHNR and CDR2 FQNEAQ (reference sequence). The CDR3 runs to 16 residues. With V trimmed by 4 bases and J by 7 bases, 11 bases remained unmatched. The CDR3 loop is CASSSRQGGLSNEQFF. CDR3 DNA sequence: TGTGCCAGCAGCTCGAGACAGGGGGGTTTGTCGAATGAGCAGTTCTTC.

This chain joins TRBV19 and TRBJ2-2; 8 nucleotides match TRBD1. The CDR3 is 15 amino acids. Germline-derived CDR1 and CDR2 are LNHDA and SQIVND (reference sequence). V lost 4 bases and J lost 0; bases outside the gene matches: 1. CDR3 DNA: TGTGCCAGTAGTACGACAGGGGCGAACACCGGGGAGCTGTTTTTT. It translates to CASSTTGANTGELFF.

This clone showed up just a few times. V and J are TRBV6-1 and TRBJ1-6; D is ambiguous. Trimming left V 3 bases short and J 9 bases short, with 6 bases between. Germline CDR1 is MNHNS and CDR2 is SASEGT. This CDR3 region has 12 residues. CDR3 protein: CASSDGSSPLHF. CDR3 coding DNA: TGTGCCAGCAGTGACGGGAGTTCACCCCTCCACTTT.

The chain has TRBV19 and TRBJ2-1, with D maybe TRBD2 (6 bases). V lost 8 bases to trimming and J lost 6 bases, with 23 bases between them. Germline V CDR1 and CDR2: LNHDA, SQIVND (reference sequence). The CDR3 extends over 16 amino acids. CDR3 sequence: CASRHGPGTDSNEQFF. CDR3 in DNA: TGTGCCAGTCGACATGGGCCCGGGACTGATAGCAATGAGCAGTTCTTC.

This rearrangement joins TRBV6-1 to TRBJ1-5; the match to TRBD1 covers 8 bases. CDR1 and CDR2 from the germline V gene are MNHNS and SASEGT. The CDR3 is 21 amino acids. V gave up 0 bases and J gave up 0 bases; unmatched junction bases: 16. The CDR3 region has the DNA TGTGCCAGCAGTGAAGCGAGGCAGGGGGCCCTGATACCTTATAGCAATCAGCCCCAGCATTTT. Its translation is CASSEARQGALIPYSNQPQHF.

CDR3 coding DNA: TGTGCCAGCAGTGAATCGCAGGCCTCTAACTATGGCTACACCTTC. Protein product: CASSESQASNYGYTF. The chain is built from TRBV2 and TRBJ1-2; no clear D. The CDR3 has 15 residues. Germline V gene lookup returns CDR1 SNHLY and CDR2 FYNNEI. Trimming stripped 2 bases from V and 0 bases from J, with 10 bases between.

The CDR3, as DNA: TGTGCCAGCAGCTTCGGACAGGGGAGTTCACCCCTCCACTTT. It translates to CASSFGQGSSPLHF. V usage is TRBV7-2 and J usage is TRBJ1-6, with 9 bases fitting TRBD1. CDR3 length: 14 amino acids. CDR1 is SGHTA, CDR2 FQGNSA, per germline. V trimming: 3 bases; J trimming: 9 bases; junction bases outside the gene matches: 3. Using reference TRBV7-2 and TRBJ1-6 for the parts outside the CDR3, the full variable domain is GAGVSQSPSNKVTEKGKDVELRCDPISGHTALYWYRQSLGQGLEFLIYFQGNSAPDKSGLPSDRFSAERTGGSVSTLTIQRTQQEDSAVYLCASSFGQGSSPLHFGNGTRLTVT.

The J gene is TRBJ2-4, the V gene TRBV19; 7 bases agree with TRBD1. Germline V gene sequence: CDR1 LNHDA, CDR2 SQIVND (reference sequence). Trimming cost V 5 bases and J 6 bases; bases outside gene matches: 7. The CDR3 is 14 amino acids. This CDR3 is CASSLQGSGNIQYF. In DNA, the CDR3 is TGTGCCAGTAGTTTACAGGGGAGTGGAAACATTCAGTACTTC.

V and J are TRBV28 and TRBJ1-5; D gene unclear. The CDR3 covers 15 residues. The V end lost 2 bases, the J end lost 5 bases, and 13 bases lay between the germline ends. Germline V gives CDR1 MDHEN, CDR2 SYDVKM. The CDR3: CASSLRTGVYQPQHF. CDR3 DNA sequence: TGTGCCAGCAGTTTAAGAACCGGGGTGTATCAGCCCCAGCATTTT.

The chain uses TRBV4-1 and TRBJ2-3, with D perhaps matching TRBD2 (6 bases). V was pared by 1 base and J by 8 bases, with 13 bases between. This CDR3 contains 14 residues. Germline CDR1 and CDR2: MGHRA and YSYEKL. CDR3 loop: CASSQGGGGFTQYF. CDR3 coding DNA: TGCGCCAGCAGCCAAGGGGGTGGGGGGTTTACGCAGTATTTT.

The chain recombines TRBV30 with TRBJ1-4, with D perhaps matching TRBD1 (5 bases). This CDR3 has 16 amino acids. The V gene's germline CDR1 is GTSNPN and CDR2 SVGIG (reference sequence). Deletions cut 6 bases from V and 0 bases from J, with 17 bases between. CDR3 nucleotides: TGTGCCTGCAGACACCCAAGGGGCCCAACTAATGAAAAACTGTTTTTT. Protein: CACRHPRGPTNEKLFF.

The genes are TRBV7-2 and TRBJ2-3; 9 bases match TRBD2. The CDR3 runs to 14 residues. The germline V gene has CDR1 SGHTA and CDR2 FQGNSA. Unmatched junction bases numbered 7, after V lost 8 bases and J lost 4 bases. As DNA, the CDR3 is TGTGCCAGCCTCGCAAGCGGGAGGTCAGATACGCAGTATTTT. Translating it yields CASLASGRSDTQYF. Full variable domain (missing parts from reference TRBV7-2 and TRBJ2-3): GAGVSQSPSNKVTEKGKDVELRCDPISGHTALYWYRQSLGQGLEFLIYFQGNSAPDKSGLPSDRFSAERTGGSVSTLTIQRTQQEDSAVYLCASLASGRSDTQYFGPGTRLTVL.

The CDR3 coding sequence is TGTGCCAGCAGGTTAGCGGGGGAAGAGACCCAGTACTTC. Translation gives CASRLAGEETQYF. The chain uses TRBV28 and TRBJ2-5, with 9 positions matching TRBD2. Trimming cost V 6 bases and J 3 bases; bases outside gene matches: 2. This CDR3 is built from 13 residues. Looked up from germline, CDR1 is MDHEN and CDR2 is SYDVKM.

The rearrangement joins TRBV6-5 to TRBJ2-4; 9 bases map to TRBD1. The CDR3 runs 13 residues. Trimming took 8 bases from V and 7 from J; bases not matched to a gene: 6. Germline V gene lookup returns CDR1 MNHEY and CDR2 SVGAGI. The CDR3 region is CASGGQGGNIQYF. The CDR3 DNA reads TGTGCCAGCGGGGGACAGGGAGGCAACATTCAGTACTTC.

This rearrangement joins TRBV5-1 to TRBJ2-5; 10 bases fit TRBD1. This CDR3 is 14 amino acids long. Losses at the gene ends were 4 bases for V and 5 bases for J; bases not matched to a gene: 5. In germline, CDR1 is SGHRS, CDR2 YFSETQ. The CDR3 coding sequence is TGCGCCAGCAGCACCGGACAGGGGGAGGAGACCCAGTACTTC. Translated: CASSTGQGEETQYF.

The chain has TRBV28 and TRBJ2-5; D may be TRBD1 (6 bases). V was shortened by 6 bases and J by 2 bases, with 16 bases between the two germline ends. The CDR3 covers 15 residues. Germline CDR1 and CDR2: MDHEN and SYDVKM. The CDR3 region is CASRVVKGGQETQYF. The CDR3 DNA reads TGTGCCAGCAGGGTAGTGAAAGGGGGACAAGAGACCCAGTACTTC.